A selection of T cell receptor beta chains follows, all from one sample in a study of blood T cell repertoires in COVID-19. Measured with immunoSEQ multiplex PCR; TCRdb has only the in-frame clones, and not every one. The sample carries fewer than 90,000 clones, more than 90% recorded once. Sequencing was done on a sample of peripheral blood. All receptors derive from a human donor with active COVID-19. The donor label of this sample is uncertain. CDR3s include the opening cysteine and the closing phenylalanine or tryptophan. The order of the fields is D gene, J gene, V gene, CDR3 DNA, CDR3 protein. The D gene is left open where the match is weak.

D gene: NA
J gene: TRBJ2-5
V gene: TRBV7-9
CDR3 DNA: TGTGCCAGACGCCCCGGCCGGAGTTTCAGTCCCCACCAAGAGACCCAGTACTTC
CDR3 protein: CARRPGRSFSPHQETQYF

D gene: TRBD1
J gene: TRBJ1-6
V gene: TRBV18
CDR3 DNA: TGTGCCAGCTCACCACCTGACAGGGAAAATTCACCCCTCCACTTT
CDR3 protein: CASSPPDRENSPLHF

D gene: TRBD2
J gene: TRBJ2-1
V gene: TRBV11-2
CDR3 DNA: TGTGCCAGCAGCTTAGCTAGCGGGAATTACAATGAGCAGTTCTTC
CDR3 protein: CASSLASGNYNEQFF

D gene: NA
J gene: TRBJ1-2
V gene: TRBV19
CDR3 DNA: TGTGCCAGTAGCACGACAGTCTCCTATGGCTACACCTTC
CDR3 protein: CASSTTVSYGYTF

D gene: NA
J gene: TRBJ1-1
V gene: TRBV5-5
CDR3 DNA: TGTGCCAGCAGCTTGGCTTCGGGGTCCGTTGAAGCTTTCTTT
CDR3 protein: CASSLASGSVEAFF

D gene: NA
J gene: TRBJ1-1
V gene: TRBV16
CDR3 DNA: TGTGCCAGCAGCCAATATATTGGCAGGGAGGGGGAGGACACTGAAGCTTTCTTT
CDR3 protein: CASSQYIGREGEDTEAFF

D gene: TRBD2
J gene: TRBJ2-3
V gene: TRBV6-6
CDR3 DNA: TGTGCCAGCAGTCTTACCACCGGGACTAGCGGGGTTTTTCCTAGCACAGATACGCAGTATTTT
CDR3 protein: CASSLTTGTSGVFPSTDTQYF

D gene: TRBD1
J gene: TRBJ2-6
V gene: TRBV5-5
CDR3 DNA: TGTGCCAGCAGCTTGGGGACAGGGCCTGGGGCCAACGTCCTGACTTTC
CDR3 protein: CASSLGTGPGANVLTF

D gene: NA
J gene: TRBJ1-1
V gene: TRBV5-4
CDR3 DNA: TGTGCCAGCAGCTTTTGGGGCAGGTTCATGAACACTGAAGCTTTCTTT
CDR3 protein: CASSFWGRFMNTEAFF

D gene: TRBD2
J gene: TRBJ2-7
V gene: TRBV5-1
CDR3 DNA: TGCGCCAGCAGCCTCCCGGGAGGAACAGCCTACGAGCAGTACTTC
CDR3 protein: CASSLPGGTAYEQYF

D gene: NA
J gene: TRBJ2-3
V gene: TRBV7-8
CDR3 DNA: TGTGCCAGCAGCGCAACCGCTGGGGCTACGCAGTATTTT
CDR3 protein: CASSATAGATQYF

D gene: NA
J gene: TRBJ2-7
V gene: TRBV6-5
CDR3 DNA: TGTGCCAGCAGTTTAGGGAGCTCCTACGAGCAGTACTTC
CDR3 protein: CASSLGSSYEQYF

D gene: NA
J gene: TRBJ1-2
V gene: TRBV6-5
CDR3 DNA: TGTGCCAGCAATGGGGGGTATTTGTACACCTTC
CDR3 protein: CASNGGYLYTF

D gene: NA
J gene: TRBJ2-3
V gene: TRBV5-1
CDR3 DNA: TGCGCCAGCAGCTCCGGGGGACCCTCTAGCACAGATACGCAGTATTTT
CDR3 protein: CASSSGGPSSTDTQYF

D gene: NA
J gene: TRBJ1-5
V gene: TRBV2
CDR3 DNA: TGTGCCAGCACCCTCGGGGTGGGGCCCCAGCATTTT
CDR3 protein: CASTLGVGPQHF

D gene: TRBD2
J gene: TRBJ2-1
V gene: TRBV7-7
CDR3 DNA: TGTGCCAGCAGCCGGGGACTAGCGGGTAACAATGAGCAGTTCTTC
CDR3 protein: CASSRGLAGNNEQFF

D gene: NA
J gene: TRBJ2-3
V gene: TRBV10-3
CDR3 DNA: TGTGCCATCAACGCAGCGAACACAGATACGCAGTATTTT
CDR3 protein: CAINAANTDTQYF

D gene: TRBD2
J gene: TRBJ2-7
V gene: TRBV27
CDR3 DNA: TGTGCCACCTCGAAGGGGGGACTAGCGGGGTTGTACGAGCAGTACTTC
CDR3 protein: CATSKGGLAGLYEQYF

D gene: TRBD1
J gene: TRBJ2-7
V gene: TRBV29-1
CDR3 DNA: TGCAGCGCTGGGACAGGGTCCTACGAGCAGTACTTC
CDR3 protein: CSAGTGSYEQYF

D gene: NA
J gene: TRBJ1-1
V gene: TRBV7-8
CDR3 DNA: TGTGCCAGCAGCGTACGTCAGGAAGGGACATCCGTATGGAACACTGAAGCTTTCTTT
CDR3 protein: CASSVRQEGTSVWNTEAFF

D gene: TRBD1
J gene: TRBJ1-5
V gene: TRBV10-3
CDR3 DNA: TGTGCCTCGGCGGGGACAGGCCGAGGACAGCCCCAGCATTTT
CDR3 protein: CASAGTGRGQPQHF

D gene: NA
J gene: TRBJ2-5
V gene: TRBV6-5
CDR3 DNA: TGTGCCAGCAGTTACTCTAGGGACTTCCAAGAGACCCAGTACTTC
CDR3 protein: CASSYSRDFQETQYF

D gene: NA
J gene: TRBJ1-1
V gene: TRBV3-1/TRBV3-2
CDR3 DNA: TGTGCCAGCAGCCAAGTCGGGGGAGACGCTTTCTTT
CDR3 protein: CASSQVGGDAFF

D gene: NA
J gene: TRBJ1-5
V gene: TRBV2
CDR3 DNA: TGTGCCAGCAGTGAGAATGGGGGCGCGGGTCAGCCCCAGCATTTT
CDR3 protein: CASSENGGAGQPQHF

D gene: NA
J gene: TRBJ2-7
V gene: TRBV5-4
CDR3 DNA: TGTGCCAGCAGCCTACCGTCGGTGGACGAGCAGTACTTC
CDR3 protein: CASSLPSVDEQYF

D gene: TRBD1
J gene: TRBJ1-4
V gene: TRBV5-6
CDR3 DNA: TGTGCCAGCAGCCCGCAGGGACAGGGTGCAACTAATGAAAAACTGTTTTTT
CDR3 protein: CASSPQGQGATNEKLFF

D gene: TRBD2
J gene: TRBJ2-1
V gene: TRBV7-9
CDR3 DNA: TGTGCCAGCAGCTTAGGGTTAGGACTAGGCAATGAGCAGTTCTTC
CDR3 protein: CASSLGLGLGNEQFF

D gene: NA
J gene: TRBJ1-5
V gene: TRBV7-2
CDR3 DNA: TGTGCCAGCAGCTCGGGACAATGGAGTCAGCCCCAGCATTTT
CDR3 protein: CASSSGQWSQPQHF

D gene: NA
J gene: TRBJ1-3
V gene: TRBV10-3
CDR3 DNA: TGTGCCATCAGTGAGTCATGGCAGGGAGGGAGAAACACCATATATTTT
CDR3 protein: CAISESWQGGRNTIYF

D gene: NA
J gene: TRBJ2-2
V gene: TRBV11-3
CDR3 DNA: TGTGCCAGCAGCTTAGTTTACGGGGAGCTGTTTTTT
CDR3 protein: CASSLVYGELFF

D gene: TRBD2
J gene: TRBJ2-2
V gene: TRBV2
CDR3 DNA: TGTGCCAGCAGTGAAAGCTGGACTAGCGGGGGGAACACCGGGGAGCTGTTTTTT
CDR3 protein: CASSESWTSGGNTGELFF

D gene: NA
J gene: TRBJ1-3
V gene: TRBV6-1
CDR3 DNA: TGTGCCAGCAGTGAAGCCGAATCCTGGACACGTGGAAACACCATATATTTT
CDR3 protein: CASSEAESWTRGNTIYF

D gene: NA
J gene: TRBJ2-2
V gene: TRBV2
CDR3 DNA: TGTGCCAGCAGTGCGGGACTTAGAGACACCGGGGAGCTGTTTTTT
CDR3 protein: CASSAGLRDTGELFF

D gene: TRBD2
J gene: TRBJ2-2
V gene: TRBV19
CDR3 DNA: TGTGCCAGTAGTGGTCCTAGCGGAATAAACACCGGGGAGCTGTTTTTT
CDR3 protein: CASSGPSGINTGELFF

D gene: NA
J gene: TRBJ2-7
V gene: TRBV6-5
CDR3 DNA: TGTGCCAGCAGTTCCAAACTCGGGGGGCCCGAGCAGTACTTC
CDR3 protein: CASSSKLGGPEQYF

D gene: NA
J gene: TRBJ2-5
V gene: TRBV28
CDR3 DNA: TGTGCCAGCACCGCTGGGGGGACGGAGACCCAGTACTTC
CDR3 protein: CASTAGGTETQYF